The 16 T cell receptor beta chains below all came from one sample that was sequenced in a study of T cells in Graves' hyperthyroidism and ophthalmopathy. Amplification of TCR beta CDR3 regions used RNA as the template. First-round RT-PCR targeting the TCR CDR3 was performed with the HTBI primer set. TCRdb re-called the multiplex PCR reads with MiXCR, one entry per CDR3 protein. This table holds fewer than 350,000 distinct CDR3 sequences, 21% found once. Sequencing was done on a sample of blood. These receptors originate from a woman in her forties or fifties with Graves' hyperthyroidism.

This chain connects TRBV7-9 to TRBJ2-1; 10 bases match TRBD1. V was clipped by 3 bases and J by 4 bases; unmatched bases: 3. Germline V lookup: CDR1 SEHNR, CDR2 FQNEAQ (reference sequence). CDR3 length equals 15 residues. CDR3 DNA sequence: TGTGCCAGCAGCTTGGGACAGGGGAGATACAATGAGCAGTTCTTC. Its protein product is CASSLGQGRYNEQFF.

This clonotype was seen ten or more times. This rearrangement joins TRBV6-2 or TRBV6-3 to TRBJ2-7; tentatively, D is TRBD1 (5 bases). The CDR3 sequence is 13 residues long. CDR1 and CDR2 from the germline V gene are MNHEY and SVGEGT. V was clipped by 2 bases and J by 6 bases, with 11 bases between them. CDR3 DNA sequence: TGTGCCAGCAGTTACCCCCCCAGGGTCGAGCAGTACTTC. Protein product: CASSYPPRVEQYF.

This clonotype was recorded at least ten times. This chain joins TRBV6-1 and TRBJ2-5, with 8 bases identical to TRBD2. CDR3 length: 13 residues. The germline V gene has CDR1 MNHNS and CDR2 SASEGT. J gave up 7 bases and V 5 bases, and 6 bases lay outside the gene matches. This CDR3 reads CASSTAGGVTQYF. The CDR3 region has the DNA TGTGCCAGCAGTACGGCGGGAGGTGTGACCCAGTACTTC.

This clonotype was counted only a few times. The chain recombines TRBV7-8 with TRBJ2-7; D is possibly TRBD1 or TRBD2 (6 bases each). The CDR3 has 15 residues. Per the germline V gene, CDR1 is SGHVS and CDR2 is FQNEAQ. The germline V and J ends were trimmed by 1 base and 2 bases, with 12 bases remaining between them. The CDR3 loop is CASSLGGREPYEQYF. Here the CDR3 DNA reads TGTGCCAGCAGCTTAGGGGGGCGGGAACCCTACGAGCAGTACTTC.

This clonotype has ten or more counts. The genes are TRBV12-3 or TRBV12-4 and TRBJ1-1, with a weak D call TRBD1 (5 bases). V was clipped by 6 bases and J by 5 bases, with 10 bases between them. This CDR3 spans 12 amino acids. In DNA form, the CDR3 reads TGTGCCAGCAGCCCCGGGGGGACTGAAGCTTTCTTT. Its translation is CASSPGGTEAFF.

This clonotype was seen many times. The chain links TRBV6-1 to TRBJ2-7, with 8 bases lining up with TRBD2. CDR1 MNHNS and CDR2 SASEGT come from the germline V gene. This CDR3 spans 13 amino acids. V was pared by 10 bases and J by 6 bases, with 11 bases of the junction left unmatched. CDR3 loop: CATSGTSYSEQYF. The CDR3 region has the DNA TGTGCCACCTCCGGGACTAGTTACTCCGAGCAGTACTTC.

CDR3 sequence: CASSRTGAGEQYF. In DNA, the CDR3 is TGTGCCAGCAGTCGGACAGGGGCCGGCGAGCAGTACTTC. The chain combines TRBV2 with TRBJ2-7; 9 bases map to TRBD1. The V gene's germline CDR1 is SNHLY and CDR2 FYNNEI. The CDR3 extends over 13 amino acids. Germline trimming cut 5 bases from V and 6 bases from J; bases unmatched to any gene: 5.

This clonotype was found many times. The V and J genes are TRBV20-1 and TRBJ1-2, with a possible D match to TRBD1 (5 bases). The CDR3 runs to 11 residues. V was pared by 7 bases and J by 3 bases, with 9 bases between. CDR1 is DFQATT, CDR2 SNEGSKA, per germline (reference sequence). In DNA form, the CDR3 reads TGCAGTGGCAGGGTGGACTATGGCTACACCTTC. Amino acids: CSGRVDYGYTF.

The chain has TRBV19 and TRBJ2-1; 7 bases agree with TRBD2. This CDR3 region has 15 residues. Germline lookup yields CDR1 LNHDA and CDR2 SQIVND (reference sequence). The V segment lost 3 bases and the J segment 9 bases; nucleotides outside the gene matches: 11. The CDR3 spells CASSILGSGGSEQFF. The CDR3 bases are TGTGCCAGTAGTATCCTGGGCTCGGGGGGAAGTGAGCAGTTCTTC.

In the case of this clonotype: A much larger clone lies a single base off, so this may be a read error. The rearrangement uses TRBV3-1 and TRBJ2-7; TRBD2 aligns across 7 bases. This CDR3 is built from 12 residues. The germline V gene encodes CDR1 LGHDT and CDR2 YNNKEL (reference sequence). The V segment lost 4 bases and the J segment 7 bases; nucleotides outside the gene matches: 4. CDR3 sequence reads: CASSRGGIEQYF. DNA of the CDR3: TGTGCCAGCAGCCGGGGGGGGATTGAGCAGTACTTC.

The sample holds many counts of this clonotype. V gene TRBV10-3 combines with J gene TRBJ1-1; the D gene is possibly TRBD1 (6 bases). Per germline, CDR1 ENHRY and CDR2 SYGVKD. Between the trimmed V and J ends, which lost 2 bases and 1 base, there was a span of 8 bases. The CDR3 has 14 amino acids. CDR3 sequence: CAISEARGNTEAFF. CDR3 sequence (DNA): TGTGCCATCAGTGAGGCCAGGGGGAACACTGAAGCTTTCTTT.

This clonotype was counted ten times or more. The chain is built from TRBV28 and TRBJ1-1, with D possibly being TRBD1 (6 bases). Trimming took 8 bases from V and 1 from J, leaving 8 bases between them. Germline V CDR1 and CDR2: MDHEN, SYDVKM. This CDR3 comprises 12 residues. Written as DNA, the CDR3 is TGTGCCAGCGTCAGGGGGAACACTGAAGCTTTCTTT. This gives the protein CASVRGNTEAFF.

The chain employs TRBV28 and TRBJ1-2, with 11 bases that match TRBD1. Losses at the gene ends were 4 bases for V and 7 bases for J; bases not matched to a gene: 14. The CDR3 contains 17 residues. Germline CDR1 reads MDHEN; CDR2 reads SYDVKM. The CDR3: CASSSTLGTGGERGYTF. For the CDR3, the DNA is TGTGCCAGCAGTTCTACCCTGGGGACAGGGGGGGAACGTGGCTACACCTTC.

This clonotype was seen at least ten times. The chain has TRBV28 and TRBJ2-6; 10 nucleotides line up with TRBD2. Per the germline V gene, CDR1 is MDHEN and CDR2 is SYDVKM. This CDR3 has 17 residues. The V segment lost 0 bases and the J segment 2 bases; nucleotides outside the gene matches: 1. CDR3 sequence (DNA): TGTGCCAGCAGTTTATGGCTAGCGGGAGCTGGGGCCAACGTCCTGACTTTC. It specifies CASSLWLAGAGANVLTF. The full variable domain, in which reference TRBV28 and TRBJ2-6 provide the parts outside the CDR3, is DVKVTQSSRYLVKRTGEKVFLECVQDMDHENMFWYRQDPGLGLRLIYFSYDVKMKEKGDIPEGYSVSREKKERFSLILESASTNQTSMYLCASSLWLAGAGANVLTFGAGSRLTVL.

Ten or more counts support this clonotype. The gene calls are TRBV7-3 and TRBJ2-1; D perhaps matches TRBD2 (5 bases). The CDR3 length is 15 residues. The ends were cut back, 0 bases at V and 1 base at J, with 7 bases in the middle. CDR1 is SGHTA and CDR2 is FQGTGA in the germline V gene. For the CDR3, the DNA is TGTGCCAGCAGCTTAACTAGCGAATCCTACAATGAGCAGTTCTTC. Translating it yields CASSLTSESYNEQFF.

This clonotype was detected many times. The DNA for the CDR3 is TGTGCCTGGAGGGATAAAGGACAGGGGGGCACCGGGGAGCTGTTTTTT. The encoded protein is CAWRDKGQGGTGELFF. The chain recombines TRBV30 with TRBJ2-2; TRBD1 matches at 10 bases. Per the germline V gene, CDR1 is GTSNPN and CDR2 is SVGIG (reference sequence). Trimming at V came to 3 bases and at J to 4 bases, leaving 8 bases not matched to a gene. This CDR3 has 16 residues.